This entry concerns a single T cell receptor (beta chain). The antigen it recognizes is unknown. No base quality values were provided; no much bigger clone lies one nucleotide off. Receptors were amplified or captured by the immunoSEQ multiplex PCR assay. Sourced from immuneACCESS, this table was stored by TCRdb with only in-frame sequences that have V and J called. A share of the clones is absent; for the studies checked, an unresolved V gene accounts for under half, and the remainder has no known explanation. The sample has approximately 46,000 clones on record, around nine tenths of them singletons. Together, the top ten hold roughly 0.8% of the sample. The source of the sample is a study of control samples from healthy donors and cancer patients (dated by TCRdb to between 2020 and 2021). The germline V gene yields SGHDN for CDR1 and FVKESK for CDR2. Counted from cysteine to phenylalanine, this CDR3 has 16 amino acids. Just CDR3 DNA is preserved here, 48 bases in frame from base 1. V and J lose 3 bases and 9 bases, and a span of 20 bases separates them.

This receptor was identified in a man aged 25 to 40 with colorectal cancer. The chain is made from TRBV14 and TRBJ2-2; a weak D assignment points to TRBD1 (6 bases agree). Sequencing input: PBMCs. The CDR3 protein sequence reads: CASSHYIRGRNWELFF. The base sequence is TGTGCCAGCAGCCATTATATCAGGGGCCGAAATTGGGAGCTGTTTTTT. Joined to the reference TRBV14 and TRBJ2-2 proteins, this CDR3 gives the full variable domain: EAGVTQFPSHSVIEKGQTVTLRCDPISGHDNLYWYRRVMGKEIKFLLHFVKESKQDESGMPNNRFLAERTGGTYSTLKVQPAELEDSGVYFCASSHYIRGRNWELFFGEGSRLTVL.